This T cell receptor beta chain comes out of a study of blood T cells in healthy people across ages. The CDR3 consists of 14 residues. The V gene lost 3 bases and the J gene lost 13 bases, with 19 bases spanning the gap. CDR1 is LNHNV, CDR2 YYDKDF, per germline (reference sequence). Peripheral blood, around 10 milliliters per donor, was collected. Researchers report isolating at least 6.5 million PBMCs per sample. The use of a sample-barcoded 5' primer and a J-beta primer mix characterized a second PCR of 7 to 11 cycles. A minimum of 3 million CDR3-containing paired-end reads was obtained for each sample. TCRdb independently ran MiXCR on the 5' RACE reads; one entry per CDR3 protein. In the table there are about 1.7 million distinct CDR3 sequences, about 30% of which are singletons.

The source is a woman aged 25 to 39 in good health. The specimen sequenced was blood. This chain links TRBV15 with TRBJ2-4, with no clear D. CDR3 in amino acids: CATSRGQKHNEQYF. The DNA for the CDR3 is TGTGCCACCAGCAGGGGCCAGAAACACAATGAGCAGTACTTC.